Listed below are T cell receptor beta chains from one sample, sequenced in a study of early stage breast cancer tumors. Sequencing was performed with immunoSEQ multiplex PCR; in TCRdb, only in-frame clones are kept and a portion is missing. This table has approximately 31,000 clones, approximately 70% appearing once. The sample taken for sequencing was breast tumor tissue. The receptors shown here come from a person in their thirties with breast cancer. Each CDR3 is given with its conserved first and last residue. A D gene is named only where the DNA matches it firmly.

v_gene,d_gene,CDR3aa
TRBV7-9,-,CASSSGTLFF
TRBV11-2,-,CASSLGVGSVGGYTF
TRBV25-1,TRBD1,CASSEYIGGSSYNEQFF
TRBV6-4,-,CASSVGAGTGELFF
TRBV27,TRBD2,CASRFGGSSYEQYF
TRBV30,-,CAWSRRGTDTQYF
TRBV2,-,CASTSDGRGRGAFF
TRBV27,-,CASSWRGLNQPQHF
TRBV29-1,-,CSVEVGRNTGELFF
TRBV5-1,-,CASNPLGQGYEQYF
TRBV4-3,-,CASSQEGPGEAYEQYF
TRBV4-1,-,CASSQDKEDLSTDTQYF
TRBV5-4,-,CASSILRDYGYTF
TRBV4-3,-,CASSQHPPGGAAGNTGELFF
TRBV7-9,-,CASSPGSQSYNEQFF
TRBV29-1,-,CSVEDSNYGYTF
TRBV18,TRBD2,CASSPPLTSGSSYEQYF
TRBV11-1,TRBD2,CASNRREGPDTQYF
TRBV6-6,TRBD2,CASSRLAGGGYNEQFF
TRBV6-4,TRBD1,CASSDSSGGSQYGYTF
TRBV2,TRBD1,CASSGTGGYEQYF
TRBV5-1,TRBD2,CASSRRLAEATGELFF
TRBV6-8,-,CASSYAGSSYNEQFF
TRBV18,TRBD2,CASSPLEREGAYNEQFF
TRBV18,-,CASSPTRAPNAGNTIYF
TRBV7-2,TRBD2,CASSLVAAGGATYEQYF
TRBV27,-,CASSPFQQETQYF
TRBV6-6,-,CASTEQGTNTEAFF
TRBV5-5,-,CASSSRSSYEQYF